The entry below describes one T cell receptor (beta chain). Its antigen remains unidentified. This sample is drawn from a study of cytomegalovirus exposure and HLA in healthy donors. The CDR3 is 17 residues long. V was trimmed by 3 bases and J by 0 bases, leaving 18 bases between them. Germline assignment: CDR1 SGDLS and CDR2 YYNGEE. Overall study findings and caveats: Reports indicated that the classifier achieved high specificity and sensitivity in diagnosing cytomegalovirus status. It was confirmed in vitro that a few of the CMV-associated chains were specific for CMV antigens.

The table came from immunoSEQ multiplex PCR; TCRdb's copy has only in-frame clones and leaves some out. The sample carries under 150,000 clones, about 88% recorded once. The sequenced sample was PBMCs. V and J are TRBV9 and TRBJ1-2; TRBD1 is a possible D gene (5 bases). The sequence derives from a man aged 18 to 30 in good health and CMV-seropositive. CDR3 in DNA: TGTGCCAGCAGCGCCACCATTCGATCGACAGCTAACTATGGCTACACCTTC. Translating gives CASSATIRSTANYGYTF. Together with reference TRBV9 and TRBJ1-2, the CDR3 gives the full variable domain: DSGVTQTPKHLITATGQRVTLRCSPRSGDLSVYWYQQSLDQGLQFLIQYYNGEERAKGNILERFSAQQFPDLHSELNLSSLELGDSALYFCASSATIRSTANYGYTFGSGTRLTVV.